This T cell receptor beta chain was recorded in a study of regulatory T cells in long-lasting Graves disease. This clonotype was seen a handful of times. Antigen unknown. CDR3 regions were amplified by Arm-PCR using iRepertoire HTBI primers to build TCR beta libraries. TCRdb processed the multiplex PCR reads anew with MiXCR; each CDR3 protein has one entry. The sample includes roughly 500,000 distinct CDR3 sequences, about 14% seen only once; the top ten take roughly 10%. The length of the CDR3 is 12 residues. V lost 3 bases to trimming and J lost 3 bases, with 5 bases between them. The germline CDR1 and CDR2 sequences are SGHTS and YDEGEE. Study results and caveats: Patients whose Graves' disease persisted exhibited lower TCR diversity than those newly diagnosed. The study found TRBV28, TRBJ1-2 and TRBJ2-5 favored in persistent disease.

Time point of the sample: newly diagnosed GD, antithyroid drugs for less than 3 months. PBMC RNA was the source of the TCR library. These data were likewise used in another study, on T cells in Graves' hyperthyroidism and ophthalmopathy. That publication notes: Any patient presenting with uncontrolled infection, other autoimmune disease, pregnancy or lactation was left out.

This clonotype originated in a man aged 25 to 40 with Graves disease. This material consisted of peripheral blood mononuclear cells (PBMCs), taken at new diagnosis, from a patient treated with antithyroid drugs. The genes are TRBV5-8 and TRBJ2-3; D not certain. CDR3 residues: CASSWPTDTQYF. The CDR3, as DNA: TGTGCCAGCAGCTGGCCAACAGATACGCAGTATTTT.